The rows below give T cell receptor beta chains drawn from one sample of a study of cytotoxic CD8 clonotypes in ibrutinib-treated CLL. Repertoires were generated with immunoSEQ multiplex PCR, while TCRdb's copy carries only in-frame clones and drops some. The repertoire holds approximately 80,000 clones, with around 84% as singletons. Material: PBMCs, obtained before ibrutinib treatment. These receptors originate from a human donor with chronic lymphocytic leukemia. Each CDR3 is given with its conserved first and last residue. A D gene is named only where the DNA matches it firmly.

D	J	V	CDR3	DNA
TRBD1	TRBJ1-1	TRBV7-9	CASSLGGQRRAFF	TGTGCCAGCAGCTTAGGGGGACAGAGGAGGGCTTTCTTT
TRBD2	TRBJ2-1	TRBV27	CASSQRLAGGNEQFF	TGTGCCAGCAGCCAGCGACTAGCGGGAGGTAATGAGCAGTTCTTC
NA	TRBJ2-7	TRBV4-1	CASSQGTGFSYEQYF	TGCGCCAGCAGCCAAGGCACAGGGTTCTCCTACGAGCAGTACTTC
NA	TRBJ1-1	TRBV6-5	CASSPSATVNTEAFF	TGTGCCAGCAGTCCGAGCGCAACTGTGAACACTGAAGCTTTCTTT
NA	TRBJ1-5	TRBV19	CASSAPIGAVGPQHF	TGTGCCAGTAGTGCCCCCATAGGGGCCGTCGGGCCCCAGCATTTT
NA	TRBJ1-2	TRBV5-4	CASSLSKNYGYTF	TGTGCCAGCAGCTTAAGTAAAAACTATGGCTACACCTTC
NA	TRBJ2-5	TRBV15	CATSRAWVKGRRETQYF	TGTGCCACCAGCAGAGCTTGGGTAAAGGGCCGGCGAGAGACCCAGTACTTC
NA	TRBJ1-2	TRBV7-9	CASSRQLDYGYTF	TGTGCCAGCAGCAGACAGTTGGACTATGGCTACACCTTC
TRBD1	TRBJ1-1	TRBV5-1	CASQDRGVMNTEAFF	TGCGCCAGTCAGGACAGGGGAGTCATGAACACTGAAGCTTTCTTT
NA	TRBJ2-5	TRBV4-3	CASSQGLLETQYF	TGCGCCAGCAGCCAGGGACTCCTAGAGACCCAGTACTTC
TRBD2	TRBJ2-1	TRBV2	CASIGASGSSAYNEQFF	TGTGCCAGCATTGGGGCTAGCGGGAGTTCGGCCTACAATGAGCAGTTCTTC
NA	TRBJ1-1	TRBV6-5	CASSYWQGGEAFF	TGTGCCAGCAGTTACTGGCAGGGCGGTGAAGCTTTCTTT
NA	TRBJ1-5	TRBV4-3	CASSQDLLGARPQHF	TGCGCCAGCAGCCAAGATCTTTTGGGGGCACGGCCCCAGCATTTT
NA	TRBJ1-2	TRBV5-1	CASRPYTGTGGLTHGYTF	TGCGCCAGCAGACCCTACACCGGGACCGGGGGGCTTACGCATGGCTACACCTTC
TRBD1	TRBJ2-7	TRBV29-1	CSVATASQGSEQYF	TGCAGCGTTGCGACCGCTTCACAGGGGAGCGAGCAGTACTTC
TRBD2	TRBJ2-7	TRBV18	CASSPGPSGSSYEQYF	TGTGCCAGCTCACCAGGTCCTAGCGGGAGCTCCTACGAGCAGTACTTC
TRBD1	TRBJ1-4	TRBV10-3	CAIRPGQSTNEKLFF	TGTGCCATCAGACCGGGACAGTCAACTAATGAAAAACTGTTTTTT
TRBD1	TRBJ2-3	TRBV27	CASRRLRDRGQTDTQYF	TGTGCCAGCAGGAGACTCCGGGACAGGGGGCAAACAGATACGCAGTATTTT
TRBD2	TRBJ2-1	TRBV11-2	CASSLDVLAGARNNEQFF	TGTGCCAGCAGCTTAGATGTTCTAGCGGGAGCAAGAAACAATGAGCAGTTCTTC
TRBD1	TRBJ1-2	TRBV29-1	CSVEQIQGAGGYTF	TGCAGCGTTGAACAGATACAGGGGGCTGGGGGCTACACCTTC
TRBD1	TRBJ2-2	TRBV5-1	CASSPGTGSTGELFF	TGCGCCAGCAGCCCGGGGACAGGAAGTACCGGGGAGCTGTTTTTT
NA	TRBJ1-1	TRBV30	CAWSATDRMNTEAFF	TGTGCCTGGAGTGCCACCGACAGGATGAACACTGAAGCTTTCTTT
NA	TRBJ2-3	TRBV10-1	CASSESAGTSTDTQYF	TGCGCCAGCAGTGAGTCTGCGGGTACTAGCACAGATACGCAGTATTTT
NA	TRBJ2-3	TRBV11-2	CASRWGAVWDTQYF	TGTGCCAGCAGGTGGGGGGCCGTATGGGATACGCAGTATTTT
TRBD2	TRBJ2-7	TRBV11-2	CASSLLGGNYEQYF	TGTGCCAGCAGCCTCCTGGGGGGGAACTACGAGCAGTACTTC
NA	TRBJ1-1	TRBV7-8	CASSSAGGSTEAFF	TGTGCCAGCAGCTCCGCGGGTGGGAGCACTGAAGCTTTCTTT
TRBD1	TRBJ1-2	TRBV5-1	CASSSSGQTLGYTF	TGCGCCAGCAGCTCTTCGGGACAGACTCTTGGCTACACCTTC
NA	TRBJ1-3	TRBV11-2	CASSLGNSGNTIYF	TGTGCCAGCAGCTTAGGGAACTCTGGAAACACCATATATTTT
NA	TRBJ2-4	TRBV19	CASSIFDGKNIQYF	TGTGCCAGTAGTATATTCGATGGCAAAAACATTCAGTACTTC
NA	TRBJ2-7	TRBV4-1	CASSRGRTGRGLDEQYF	TGCGCCAGCAGCCGGGGCAGGACGGGACGGGGTCTCGACGAGCAGTACTTC
TRBD1	TRBJ2-6	TRBV7-7	CASSLALGQGGPGANVLTF	TGTGCCAGCAGCTTAGCGCTCGGACAGGGAGGTCCTGGGGCCAACGTCCTGACTTTC